The 13 T cell receptor beta chains in this list originate from one sample, sequenced in a study of neurological immune-mediated disorders. TCRdb reanalysed the 5' RACE reads using MiXCR and keeps one entry per CDR3 protein. The sample lists about 74,000 distinct CDR3 sequences; around 5.2% were seen once. Sequencing input: PBMCs. Source of these receptors: a man aged 18 to 30 with multiple sclerosis.

This clonotype appeared a few times. This chain links TRBV12-3 or TRBV12-4 with TRBJ2-7; a possible D gene is TRBD1 (6 bases). Trimming took off 2 bases at V and 0 bases at J, with 17 bases between the two ends. The CDR3 is made up of 17 amino acids. The CDR3 reads CASSLTDQGYRSYEQYF. As DNA, the CDR3 is TGTGCCAGCAGTTTAACAGATCAGGGGTACCGCTCCTACGAGCAGTACTTC.

This clonotype has at least ten counts. This rearrangement joins TRBV7-8 to TRBJ2-7; D gene uncertain. This CDR3 has 15 amino acids. The V gene's germline CDR1 is SGHVS and CDR2 FQNEAQ. Trimming removed 3 bases from V and 5 bases from J, with 17 bases in between. The DNA for the CDR3 is TGTGCCAGCAGCTTGATGGGGTTGGATTCCCACGAGCAGTACTTC. Amino acids: CASSLMGLDSHEQYF.

This clonotype appeared many times. The CDR3 nucleotides read TGCAGTGCCGGGACTAGCGACCGGAGAATTACGCAGTATTTT. Translating gives CSAGTSDRRITQYF. The rearrangement links TRBV20-1 to TRBJ2-3, with 10 bases lining up with TRBD2. CDR3 length: 14 amino acids. With 6 bases clipped from V and 8 bases from J, the junction kept 11 bases outside the gene matches. Germline CDR1 reads DFQATT; CDR2 reads SNEGSKA (reference sequence).

The chain uses TRBV7-8 and TRBJ2-1; 11 bases match TRBD2. CDR1 SGHVS and CDR2 FQNEAQ come from the germline V gene. The V segment lost 5 bases and the J segment 7 bases; nucleotides outside the gene matches: 7. CDR3 length equals 15 residues. Here the CDR3 DNA reads TGTGCCAGCAGCGGACTAGCGGGTGGGGGGAATGAGCAGTTCTTC. Translating gives CASSGLAGGGNEQFF.

This clonotype has ten or more counts. V gene TRBV15 combines with J gene TRBJ1-5, with D hard to call. Trimming stripped 0 bases from V and 5 bases from J, with 11 bases between. Germline V gene sequence: CDR1 LNHNV, CDR2 YYDKDF (reference sequence). The CDR3 is 15 amino acids. In DNA, the CDR3 is TGTGCCACCAGCAGAGAAGGCGGAACTTATCAGCCCCAGCATTTT. The encoded protein is CATSREGGTYQPQHF.

At least ten counts were recorded for this clonotype. The chain has TRBV7-2 and TRBJ2-5; maybe TRBD1 (5 bases). The V end was cut by 5 bases, the J end by 2 bases, with 12 bases between. CDR3 length: 14 residues. CDR1 is SGHTA and CDR2 is FQGNSA in the germline V gene. Here the CDR3 DNA reads TGTGCCAGCAGCGTATCAGGGAATCAAGAGACCCAGTACTTC. It codes for CASSVSGNQETQYF.

The J gene is TRBJ1-1, the V gene TRBV6-1, with 7 positions matching TRBD1. CDR3 size: 15 residues. V dropped 0 bases and J dropped 8; count of bases not matched to a gene: 9. CDR1 is MNHNS, CDR2 SASEGT, per germline. CDR3 sequence reads: CASSEADGDSSEAFF. CDR3 nucleotides: TGTGCCAGCAGTGAAGCGGACGGGGACAGCTCCGAAGCTTTCTTT.

This clonotype was observed at least ten times. This chain joins TRBV7-2 and TRBJ2-7; D uncertain. CDR1 and CDR2 (germline): SGHTA, FQGNSA. Trimming pared 3 bases from V and 5 bases from J, leaving 14 bases between. The CDR3 sequence is 14 residues long. CDR3 residues: CASSLHSRSHEQYF. The CDR3 DNA follows: TGTGCCAGCAGCTTGCACAGTAGAAGCCACGAGCAGTACTTC.

At least ten counts were recorded for this clonotype. The chain carries TRBV5-5 and TRBJ2-7; TRBD1 matches at 9 bases. The CDR3 runs to 15 residues. Germline assignment: CDR1 SGHKS and CDR2 YYEKEE (reference sequence). V shed 0 bases, J shed 7 bases, and the junction held 8 bases outside the gene matches. In DNA, the CDR3 is TGTGCCAGCAGCTTGGTAGGCGGGACAGGGCAAGAGCAGTACTTC. Translation: CASSLVGGTGQEQYF.

The sample holds many counts of this clonotype. This chain links TRBV5-1 with TRBJ2-1; possible D gene TRBD2, 6 bases. The CDR3 extends over 15 amino acids. CDR1 is SGHRS, CDR2 YFSETQ, per germline. V gave up 2 bases and J gave up 5 bases, with 14 bases separating them. DNA for the CDR3: TGCGCCAGCAGCTTAGCGGGTGGAGGCAACAATGAGCAGTTCTTC. It yields the protein CASSLAGGGNNEQFF. Variable domain in full (rest from reference TRBV5-1 and TRBJ2-1): KAGVTQTPRYLIKTRGQQVTLSCSPISGHRSVSWYQQTPGQGLQFLFEYFSETQRNKGNFPGRFSGRQFSNSRSEMNVSTLELGDSALYLCASSLAGGGNNEQFFGPGTRLTVL.

Ten or more counts support this clonotype. This chain joins TRBV2 and TRBJ2-7; D is perhaps TRBD2 (5 bases). Per germline, CDR1 SNHLY and CDR2 FYNNEI. V lost 6 bases to trimming and J lost 2 bases, with 11 bases between them. There are 13 residues in the CDR3. CDR3 amino acids: CASSAGITYEQYF. DNA of the CDR3: TGTGCCAGCAGCGCCGGGATTACCTACGAGCAGTACTTC.

This clonotype was observed many times. V is TRBV5-1 and J is TRBJ2-1; 8 bases map to TRBD2. The CDR3 totals 13 residues. With 3 bases clipped from V and 8 bases from J, the junction kept 4 bases outside the gene matches. Germline CDR1 is SGHRS and CDR2 is YFSETQ. The CDR3 region has the DNA TGCGCCAGCAGCTCGGGAGGGCCGGATGAGCAGTTCTTC. Its translation: CASSSGGPDEQFF.

This clonotype was detected many times. The chain links TRBV5-1 to TRBJ2-1, with D tentatively TRBD1 (5 bases). Germline CDR1 is SGHRS and CDR2 is YFSETQ. The CDR3 covers 14 residues. The V end was cut by 1 base, the J end by 5 bases, with 10 bases between. The CDR3 DNA is TGCGCCAGCAGCTTGAGGGGCCACAACAATGAGCAGTTCTTC. It specifies CASSLRGHNNEQFF.